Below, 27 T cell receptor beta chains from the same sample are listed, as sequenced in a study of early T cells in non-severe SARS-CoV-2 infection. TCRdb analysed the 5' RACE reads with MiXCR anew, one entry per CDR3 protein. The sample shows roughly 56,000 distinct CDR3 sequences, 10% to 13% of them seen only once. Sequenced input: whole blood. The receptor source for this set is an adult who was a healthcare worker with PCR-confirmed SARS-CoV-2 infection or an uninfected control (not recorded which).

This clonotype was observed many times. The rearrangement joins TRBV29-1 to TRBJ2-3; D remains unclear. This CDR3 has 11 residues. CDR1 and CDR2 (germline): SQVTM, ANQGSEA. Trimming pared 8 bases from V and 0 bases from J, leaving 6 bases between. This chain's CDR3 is CSLTSTDTQYF. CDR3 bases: TGCAGCTTAACTAGCACAGATACGCAGTATTTT.

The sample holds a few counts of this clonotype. The CDR3 loop is CASRRELPYNEQFF. CDR3 DNA: TGTGCCAGCAGGCGGGAGTTACCCTACAATGAGCAGTTCTTC. The chain employs TRBV27 and TRBJ2-1, with TRBD2 matching 7 bases. J lost 2 bases, V lost 6 bases, and 4 bases had no gene match. The CDR3 totals 14 residues. Germline CDR1 MNHEY, CDR2 SMNVEV (reference sequence).

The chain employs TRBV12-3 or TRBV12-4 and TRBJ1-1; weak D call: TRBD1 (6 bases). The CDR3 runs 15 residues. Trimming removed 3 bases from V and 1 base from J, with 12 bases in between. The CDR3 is CASSFPSTGNTEAFF. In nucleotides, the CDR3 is TGTGCCAGCAGTTTCCCCTCGACAGGGAACACTGAAGCTTTCTTT.

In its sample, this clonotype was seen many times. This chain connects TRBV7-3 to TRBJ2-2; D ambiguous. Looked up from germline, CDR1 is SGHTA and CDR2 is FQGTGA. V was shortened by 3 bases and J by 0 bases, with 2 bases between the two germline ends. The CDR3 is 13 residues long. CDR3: CASSFANTGELFF. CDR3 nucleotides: TGTGCCAGCAGCTTTGCGAACACCGGGGAGCTGTTTTTT.

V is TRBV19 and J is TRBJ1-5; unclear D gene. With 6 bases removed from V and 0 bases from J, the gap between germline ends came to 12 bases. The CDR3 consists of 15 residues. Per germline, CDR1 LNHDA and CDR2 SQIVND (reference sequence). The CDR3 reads CASSPEVNSNQPQHF. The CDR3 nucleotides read TGTGCCAGTAGCCCGGAGGTGAATAGCAATCAGCCCCAGCATTTT.

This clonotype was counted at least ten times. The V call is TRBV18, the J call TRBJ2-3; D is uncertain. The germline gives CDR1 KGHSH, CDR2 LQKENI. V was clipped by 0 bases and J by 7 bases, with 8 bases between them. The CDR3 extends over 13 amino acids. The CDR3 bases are TGTGCCAGCTCACCACCAACACTACATACGCAGTATTTT. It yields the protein CASSPPTLHTQYF.

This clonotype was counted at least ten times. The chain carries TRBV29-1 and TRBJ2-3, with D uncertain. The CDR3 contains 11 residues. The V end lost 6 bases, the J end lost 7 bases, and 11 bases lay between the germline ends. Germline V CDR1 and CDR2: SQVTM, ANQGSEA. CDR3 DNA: TGCAGCGTGATCCCGGCTAATACGCAGTATTTT. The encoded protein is CSVIPANTQYF.

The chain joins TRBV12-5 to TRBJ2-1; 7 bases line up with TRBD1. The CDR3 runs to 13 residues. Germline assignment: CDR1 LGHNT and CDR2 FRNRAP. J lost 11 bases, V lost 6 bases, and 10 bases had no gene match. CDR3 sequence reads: CASGTEQGQKQFF. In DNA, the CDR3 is TGTGCTAGTGGCACCGAACAGGGGCAGAAGCAGTTCTTC.

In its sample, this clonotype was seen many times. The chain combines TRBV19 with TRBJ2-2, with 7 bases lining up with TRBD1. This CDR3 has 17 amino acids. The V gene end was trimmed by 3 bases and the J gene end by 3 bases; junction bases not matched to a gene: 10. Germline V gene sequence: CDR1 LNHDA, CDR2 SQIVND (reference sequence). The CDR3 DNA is TGTGCCAGTAGTATCGCGCTATCCGGGACAGACACCGGGGAGCTGTTTTTT. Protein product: CASSIALSGTDTGELFF.

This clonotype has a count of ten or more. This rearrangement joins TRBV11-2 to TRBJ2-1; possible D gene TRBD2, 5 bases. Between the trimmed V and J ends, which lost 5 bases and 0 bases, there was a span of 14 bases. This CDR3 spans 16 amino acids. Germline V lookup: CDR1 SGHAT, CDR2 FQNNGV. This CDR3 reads CASSRRTASSYNEQFF. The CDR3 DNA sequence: TGTGCCAGCAGCCGGCGGACTGCCAGCTCCTACAATGAGCAGTTCTTC.

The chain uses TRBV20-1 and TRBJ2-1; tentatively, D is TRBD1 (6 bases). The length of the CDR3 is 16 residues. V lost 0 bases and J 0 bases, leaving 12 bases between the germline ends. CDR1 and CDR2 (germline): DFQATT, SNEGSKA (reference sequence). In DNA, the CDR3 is TGCAGTGCTAGAGACAGACAGGCTTTCTCCTACAATGAGCAGTTCTTC. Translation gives CSARDRQAFSYNEQFF.

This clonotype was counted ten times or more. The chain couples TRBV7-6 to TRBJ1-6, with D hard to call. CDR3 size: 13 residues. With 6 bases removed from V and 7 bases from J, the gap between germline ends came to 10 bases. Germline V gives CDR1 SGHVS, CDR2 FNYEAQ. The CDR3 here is CASSETVNSPLHF. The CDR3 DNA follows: TGTGCCAGCAGTGAAACAGTGAATTCACCCCTCCACTTT.

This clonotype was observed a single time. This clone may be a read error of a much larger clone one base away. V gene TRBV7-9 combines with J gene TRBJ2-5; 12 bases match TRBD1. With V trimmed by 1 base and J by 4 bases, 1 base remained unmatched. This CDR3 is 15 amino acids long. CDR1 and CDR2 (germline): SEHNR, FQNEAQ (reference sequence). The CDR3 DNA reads TGTGCCAGCAGCTTAGTGGGACAGGGGGCAGAGACCCAGTACTTC. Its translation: CASSLVGQGAETQYF.

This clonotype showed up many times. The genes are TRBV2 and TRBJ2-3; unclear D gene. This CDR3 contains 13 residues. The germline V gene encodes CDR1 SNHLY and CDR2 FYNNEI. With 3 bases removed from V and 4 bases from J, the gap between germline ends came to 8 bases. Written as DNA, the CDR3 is TGTGCCAGCAGTGACGGAAGGTCAGATACGCAGTATTTT. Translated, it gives CASSDGRSDTQYF.

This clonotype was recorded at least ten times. The DNA of the CDR3 is TGCGCCAGCAGCCGAAGGGGTGACCAAGAGACCCAGTACTTC. Translating gives CASSRRGDQETQYF. The chain combines TRBV5-1 with TRBJ2-5; D possibly corresponds to TRBD1 (5 bases). V was clipped by 4 bases and J by 0 bases, with 10 bases between them. The CDR3 runs 14 residues. From germline, CDR1 is SGHRS and CDR2 YFSETQ.

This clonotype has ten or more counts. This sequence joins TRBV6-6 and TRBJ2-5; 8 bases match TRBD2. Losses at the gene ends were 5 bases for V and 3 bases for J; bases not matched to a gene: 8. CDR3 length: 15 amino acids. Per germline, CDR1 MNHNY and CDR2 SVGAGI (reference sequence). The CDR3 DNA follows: TGTGCCAGCAGTCCACCAGGGACTAGTAAAGAGACCCAGTACTTC. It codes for CASSPPGTSKETQYF.

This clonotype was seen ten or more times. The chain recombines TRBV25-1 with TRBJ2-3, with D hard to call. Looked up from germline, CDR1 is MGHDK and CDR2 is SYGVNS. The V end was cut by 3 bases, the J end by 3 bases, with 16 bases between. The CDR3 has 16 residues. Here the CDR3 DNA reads TGTGCCAGCAGTGAGATGAGCATGAGTTATACAGATACGCAGTATTTT. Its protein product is CASSEMSMSYTDTQYF.

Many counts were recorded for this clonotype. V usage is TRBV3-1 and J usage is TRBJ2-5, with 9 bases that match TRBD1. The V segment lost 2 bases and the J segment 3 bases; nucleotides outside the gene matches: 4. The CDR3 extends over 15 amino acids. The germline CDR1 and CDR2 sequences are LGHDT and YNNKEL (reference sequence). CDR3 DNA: TGTGCCAGCAGCCAATGGACAGGGGAGGAAGAGACCCAGTACTTC. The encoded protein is CASSQWTGEEETQYF.

The CDR3: CASSESRGQLGTQYF. CDR3 DNA: TGCGCCAGCAGTGAGTCAAGAGGGCAGTTAGGGACCCAGTACTTC. The chain uses TRBV10-1 and TRBJ2-5, with a possible D match to TRBD2 (5 bases). V was trimmed by 0 bases and J by 7 bases, leaving 15 bases between them. The CDR3 sequence is 15 residues long. The germline V gene has CDR1 WNHNN and CDR2 SYGVQD (reference sequence).

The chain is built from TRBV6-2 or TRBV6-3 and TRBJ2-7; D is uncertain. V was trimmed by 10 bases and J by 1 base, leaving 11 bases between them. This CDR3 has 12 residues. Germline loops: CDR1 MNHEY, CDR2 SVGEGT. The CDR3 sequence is CATQHGSYEQYF. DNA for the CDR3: TGTGCCACACAACACGGATCCTACGAGCAGTACTTC.

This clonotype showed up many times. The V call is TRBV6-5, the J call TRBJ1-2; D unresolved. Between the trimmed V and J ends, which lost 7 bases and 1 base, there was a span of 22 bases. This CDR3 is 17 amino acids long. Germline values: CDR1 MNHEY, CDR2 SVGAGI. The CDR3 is CASTPAFGMGINYGYTF. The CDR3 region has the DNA TGTGCCAGCACCCCCGCGTTCGGGATGGGGATTAACTATGGCTACACCTTC.

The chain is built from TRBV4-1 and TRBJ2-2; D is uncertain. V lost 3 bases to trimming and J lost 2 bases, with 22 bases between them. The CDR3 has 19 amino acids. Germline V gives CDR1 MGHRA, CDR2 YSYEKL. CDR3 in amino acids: CASSQVLLSLQPNTGELFF. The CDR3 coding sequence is TGCGCCAGCAGCCAGGTTCTACTGAGTCTTCAACCAAACACCGGGGAGCTGTTTTTT.

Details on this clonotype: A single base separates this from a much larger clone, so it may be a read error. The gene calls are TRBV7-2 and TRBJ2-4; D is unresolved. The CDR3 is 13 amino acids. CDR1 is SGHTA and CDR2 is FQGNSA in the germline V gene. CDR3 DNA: TGTCCCAGCAGCTTAGTTCTGAGAAACATTCAGTACTTC. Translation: CPSSLVLRNIQYF.

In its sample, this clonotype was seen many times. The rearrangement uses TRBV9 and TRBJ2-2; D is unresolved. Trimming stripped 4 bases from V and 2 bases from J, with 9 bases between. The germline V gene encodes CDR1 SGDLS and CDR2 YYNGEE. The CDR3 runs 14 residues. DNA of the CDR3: TGTGCCAGCAGCCGTAGTCCAAACACCGGGGAGCTGTTTTTT. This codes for CASSRSPNTGELFF.

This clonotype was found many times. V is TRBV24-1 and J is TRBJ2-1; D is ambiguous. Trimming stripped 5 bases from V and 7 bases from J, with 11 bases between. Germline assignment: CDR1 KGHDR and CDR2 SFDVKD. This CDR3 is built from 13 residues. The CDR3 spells CATSAYPSNEQFF. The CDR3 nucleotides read TGTGCCACCAGTGCTTATCCTTCAAATGAGCAGTTCTTC.

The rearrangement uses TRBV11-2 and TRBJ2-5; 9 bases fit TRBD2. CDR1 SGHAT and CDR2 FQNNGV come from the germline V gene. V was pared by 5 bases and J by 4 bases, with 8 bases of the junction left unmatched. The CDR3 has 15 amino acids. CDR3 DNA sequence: TGTGCCAGCAGCAGGAGACTAGCGGATACAGAGACCCAGTACTTC. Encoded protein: CASSRRLADTETQYF. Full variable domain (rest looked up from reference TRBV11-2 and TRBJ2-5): EAGVAQSPRYKIIEKRQSVAFWCNPISGHATLYWYQQILGQGPKLLIQFQNNGVVDDSQLPKDRFSAERLKGVDSTLKIQPAKLEDSAVYLCASSRRLADTETQYFGPGTRLLVL.

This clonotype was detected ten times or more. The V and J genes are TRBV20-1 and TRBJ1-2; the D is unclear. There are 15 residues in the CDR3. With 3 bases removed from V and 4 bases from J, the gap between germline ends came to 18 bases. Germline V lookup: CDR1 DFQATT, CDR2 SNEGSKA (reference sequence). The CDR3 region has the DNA TGCAGTGCTAGGGATGAGACAAACAAGATCTATGGCTACACCTTC. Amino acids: CSARDETNKIYGYTF.